This TCR beta chain was identified during a study of T cells in Graves' hyperthyroidism and ophthalmopathy. What was amplified from RNA transcripts were TCR beta CDR3 regions. HTBI primers were the set used in a first-round RT-PCR of the TCR CDR3. One entry per CDR3 protein, called by TCRdb with MiXCR from the multiplex PCR reads. The sample includes around 420,000 distinct CDR3 sequences, around 16% of them seen just once. Overall study findings and caveats: Blood samples included most of the expanded thyroid clonotypes exceeding 0.001. A 13 V-J signature model discriminated ophthalmopathy versus stable hyperthyroidism.

The CDR3 runs 15 residues. Germline-derived CDR1 and CDR2 are LNHDA and SQIVND (reference sequence). Trimming removed 6 bases at V and 0 bases at J, with 14 bases between. The table lists this clonotype with many counts. Its antigen is unidentified. The origin of this receptor is a woman in her late teens or twenties with Graves' hyperthyroidism. The sequenced sample was blood. The J gene is TRBJ1-1, the V gene TRBV19, with D tentatively TRBD1 (6 bases). CDR3 in amino acids: CASRDQGLMNTEAFF. CDR3 DNA sequence: TGTGCCAGTAGGGACCAGGGGCTGATGAACACTGAAGCTTTCTTT.